This is a list of T cell receptor beta chains from one sample in a study of blood T cell repertoires in COVID-19. The data were produced by immunoSEQ multiplex PCR, yet TCRdb's version contains in-frame clones alone and is incomplete. The table shows tens of thousands of clones, with about 90% occurring only once. The material sequenced was peripheral blood. These receptors were collected from a man between 45 and 60 years old with acute or convalescent COVID-19. Each CDR3 is given with its conserved first and last residue. D genes are given only for firm matches. The size of a clone is reported for some rows only, either as once, few or many, or as a class for expanded clones.

CDR3aa,CDR3nt,v_gene,j_gene,d_gene,abundance
CASSSSSYNEQFF,TGTGCCAGCAGCTCCAGCTCCTACAATGAGCAGTTCTTC,TRBV7-2,TRBJ2-1,.,.
CASSNRGASEQYF,TGTGCCAGTAGTAACAGGGGGGCGAGCGAGCAGTACTTC,TRBV19,TRBJ2-7,TRBD1,.
CATSVGRGGNTGELFF,TGTGCCACCAGTGTCGGCAGGGGCGGGAACACCGGGGAGCTGTTTTTT,TRBV24-1,TRBJ2-2,.,.
CASSELIAYEQYF,TGTGCCAGCAGTGAACTCATAGCCTACGAGCAGTACTTC,TRBV2,TRBJ2-7,.,.
CAWTMRQSSYNSPLHF,TGTGCCTGGACCATGCGACAGAGCTCCTATAATTCACCCCTCCACTTT,TRBV30,TRBJ1-6,.,.
CASRQGAGVTGELFF,TGCGCCAGCAGGCAAGGAGCGGGAGTCACCGGGGAGCTGTTTTTT,TRBV4-1,TRBJ2-2,TRBD2,.
CASSYSSGLAFF,TGTGCCAGCAGTTACTCGTCAGGGTTGGCTTTCTTT,TRBV6-2/TRBV6-3,TRBJ1-1,.,.
CSATDSREAFF,TGCAGCGCTACGGACAGCCGTGAAGCTTTCTTT,TRBV29-1,TRBJ1-1,.,.
CASSRQGGDQPQHF,TGTGCCAGCAGTCGACAGGGTGGCGATCAGCCCCAGCATTTT,TRBV6-2/TRBV6-3,TRBJ1-5,TRBD1,.
CASSVRDRGSYEQYF,TGCGCCAGCAGCGTCCGGGACAGGGGATCCTACGAGCAGTACTTC,TRBV5-1,TRBJ2-7,TRBD1,once
CSAWTGGGYTF,TGCAGTGCTTGGACAGGGGGTGGCTACACCTTC,TRBV20-1,TRBJ1-2,TRBD1,.
CATSRDLTGGGYTF,TGTGCCACCAGCAGAGATCTAACAGGGGGTGGCTACACCTTC,TRBV15,TRBJ1-2,TRBD1,.
CASSYGQPNSPLHF,TGTGCCAGCAGTTACGGACAGCCTAATTCACCCCTCCACTTT,TRBV6-6,TRBJ1-6,.,once
CAWVLRSTDTQYF,TGTGCCTGGGTTTTGAGGAGCACAGATACGCAGTATTTT,TRBV30,TRBJ2-3,.,.
CASSFTGPGAHEQYF,TGTGCCAGCAGCTTTACGGGCCCAGGGGCCCACGAGCAGTACTTC,TRBV5-5,TRBJ2-7,.,.
CASSLAGSSGNTIYF,TGTGCCAGCAGCTTGGCCGGGAGCTCTGGAAACACCATATATTTT,TRBV5-4,TRBJ1-3,.,.
CASSAGGTGIGNTIYF,TGTGCCAGCAGCGCGGGGGGGACAGGGATAGGAAACACCATATATTTT,TRBV9,TRBJ1-3,TRBD1,.
CATSVWAENTEAFF,TGTGCCACCAGTGTATGGGCTGAGAACACTGAAGCTTTCTTT,TRBV24-1,TRBJ1-1,.,.